This paragraph covers one T cell receptor beta chain sequence. This specimen belongs to a study of blood T cell repertoires in COVID-19. Deletions cut 0 bases from V and 3 bases from J, with 7 bases between. The CDR3 spans 13 residues. CDR1 SGHDT and CDR2 YYEEEE come from the germline V gene. In the study's own analysis: Using reference gene primer amplification, nucleated cell counts were estimated. This table comes from immunoSEQ multiplex PCR, and its TCRdb copy is limited to in-frame clones, with some not included. That table is the source of V, J and clone size, and D and trimming were worked out from the DNA. The sample contains around 620,000 clones, 90% of which appear only once.

This clonotype was sampled from a woman younger than 30 with acute or convalescent COVID-19. J is TRBJ2-7 and V is TRBV5-6; D is unclear. What was sequenced was peripheral blood. Here the CDR3 reads CASSLAHNYEQYF. The CDR3 region has the DNA TGTGCCAGCAGCTTGGCACATAACTACGAGCAGTACTTC. Variable domain in full (rest from reference TRBV5-6 and TRBJ2-7): DAGVTQSPTHLIKTRGQQVTLRCSPKSGHDTVSWYQQALGQGPQFIFQYYEEEERQRGNFPDRFSGHQFPNYSSELNVNALLLGDSALYLCASSLAHNYEQYFGPGTRLTVT.